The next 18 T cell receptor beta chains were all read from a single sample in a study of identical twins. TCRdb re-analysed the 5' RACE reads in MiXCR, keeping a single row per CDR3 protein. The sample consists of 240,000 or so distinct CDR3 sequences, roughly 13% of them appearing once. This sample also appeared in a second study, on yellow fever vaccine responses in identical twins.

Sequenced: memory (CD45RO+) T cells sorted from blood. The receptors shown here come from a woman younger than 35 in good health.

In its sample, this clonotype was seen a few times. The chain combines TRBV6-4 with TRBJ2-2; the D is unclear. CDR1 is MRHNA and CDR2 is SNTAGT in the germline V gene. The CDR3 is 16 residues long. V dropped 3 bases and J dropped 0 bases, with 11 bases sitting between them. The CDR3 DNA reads TGTGCCAGCAGTGAATTCCCCTACGCGAACACCGGGGAGCTGTTTTTT. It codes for CASSEFPYANTGELFF.

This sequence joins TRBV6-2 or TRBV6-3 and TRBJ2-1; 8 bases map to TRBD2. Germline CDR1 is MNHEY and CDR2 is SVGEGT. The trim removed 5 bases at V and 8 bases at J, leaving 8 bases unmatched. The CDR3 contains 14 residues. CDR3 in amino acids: CASSTGGGIDEQFF. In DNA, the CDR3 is TGTGCCAGCAGTACCGGGGGGGGCATCGATGAGCAGTTCTTC.

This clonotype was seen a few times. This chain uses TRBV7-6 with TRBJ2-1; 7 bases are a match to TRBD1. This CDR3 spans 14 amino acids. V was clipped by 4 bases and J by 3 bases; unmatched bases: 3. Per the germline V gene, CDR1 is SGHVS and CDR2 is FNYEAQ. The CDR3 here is CASSSRQGYNEQFF. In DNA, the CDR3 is TGTGCCAGCAGCTCCCGACAGGGCTACAATGAGCAGTTCTTC.

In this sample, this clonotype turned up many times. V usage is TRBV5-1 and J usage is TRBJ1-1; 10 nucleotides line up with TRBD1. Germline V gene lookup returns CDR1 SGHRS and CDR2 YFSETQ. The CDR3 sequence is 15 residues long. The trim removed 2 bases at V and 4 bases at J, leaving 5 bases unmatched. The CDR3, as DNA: TGCGCCAGCAGCTTAGGGACAGGGGCGACCACTGAAGCTTTCTTT. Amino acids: CASSLGTGATTEAFF.

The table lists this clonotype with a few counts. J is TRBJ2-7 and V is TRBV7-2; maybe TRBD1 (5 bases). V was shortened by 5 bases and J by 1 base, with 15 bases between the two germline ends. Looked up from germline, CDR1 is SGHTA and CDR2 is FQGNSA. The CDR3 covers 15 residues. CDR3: CASSKVPGKSYEQYF. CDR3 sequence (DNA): TGTGCCAGCAGCAAGGTACCAGGGAAATCCTACGAGCAGTACTTC.

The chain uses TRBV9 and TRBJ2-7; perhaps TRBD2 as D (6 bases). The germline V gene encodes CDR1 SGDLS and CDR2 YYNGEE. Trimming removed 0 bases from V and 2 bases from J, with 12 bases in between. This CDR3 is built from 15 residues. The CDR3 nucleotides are TGTGCCAGCAGCGTAGATCTGCGGGGCCCCTACGAGCAGTACTTC. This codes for CASSVDLRGPYEQYF.

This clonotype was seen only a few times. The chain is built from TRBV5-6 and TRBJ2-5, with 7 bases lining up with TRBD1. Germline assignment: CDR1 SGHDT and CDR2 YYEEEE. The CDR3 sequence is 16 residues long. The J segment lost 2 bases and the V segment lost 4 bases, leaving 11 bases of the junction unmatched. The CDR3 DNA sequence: TGTGCCAGCAGCGCGACAGGGAGTGTGAGTCAAGAGACCCAGTACTTC. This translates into CASSATGSVSQETQYF.

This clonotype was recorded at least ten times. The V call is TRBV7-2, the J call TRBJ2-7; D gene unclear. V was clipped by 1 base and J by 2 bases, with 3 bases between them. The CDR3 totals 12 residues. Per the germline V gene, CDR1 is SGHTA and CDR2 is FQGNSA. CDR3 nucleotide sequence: TGTGCCAGCAGCTTAGTTCCCTACGAGCAGTACTTC. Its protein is CASSLVPYEQYF.

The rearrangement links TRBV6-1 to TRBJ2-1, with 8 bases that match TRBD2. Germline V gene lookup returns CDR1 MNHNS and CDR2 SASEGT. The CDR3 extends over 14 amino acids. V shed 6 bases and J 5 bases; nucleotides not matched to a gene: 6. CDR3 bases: TGTGCCAGCAGCCCCTCCGGGGGGGACAATGAGCAGTTCTTC. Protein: CASSPSGGDNEQFF.

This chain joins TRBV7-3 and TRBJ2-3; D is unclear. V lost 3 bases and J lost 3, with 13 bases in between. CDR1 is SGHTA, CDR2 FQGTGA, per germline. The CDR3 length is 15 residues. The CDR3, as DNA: TGTGCCAGCAGCTTGGAAGTAAAGGGTACAGATACGCAGTATTTT. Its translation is CASSLEVKGTDTQYF.

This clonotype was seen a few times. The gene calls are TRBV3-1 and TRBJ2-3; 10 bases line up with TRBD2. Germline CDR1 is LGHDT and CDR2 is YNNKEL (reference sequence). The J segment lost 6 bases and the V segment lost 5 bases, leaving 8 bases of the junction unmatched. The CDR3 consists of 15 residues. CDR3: CASSFRASGGDTQYF. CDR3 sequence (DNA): TGTGCCAGCAGCTTTAGGGCTAGCGGGGGTGATACGCAGTATTTT.

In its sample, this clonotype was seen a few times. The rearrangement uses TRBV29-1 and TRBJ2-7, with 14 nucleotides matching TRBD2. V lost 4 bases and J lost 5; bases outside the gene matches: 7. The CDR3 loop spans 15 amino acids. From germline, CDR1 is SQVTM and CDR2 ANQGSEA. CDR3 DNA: TGCAGCGTTGGGGGGACTAGCGGGAGAGTCAACGAGCAGTACTTC. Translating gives CSVGGTSGRVNEQYF.

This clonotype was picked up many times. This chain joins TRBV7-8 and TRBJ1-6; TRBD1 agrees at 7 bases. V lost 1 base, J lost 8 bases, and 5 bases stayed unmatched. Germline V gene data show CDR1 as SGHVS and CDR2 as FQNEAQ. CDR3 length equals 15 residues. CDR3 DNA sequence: TGTGCCAGCAGCTTAGTGGGGACAGTGGATTCACCCCTCCACTTT. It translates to CASSLVGTVDSPLHF.

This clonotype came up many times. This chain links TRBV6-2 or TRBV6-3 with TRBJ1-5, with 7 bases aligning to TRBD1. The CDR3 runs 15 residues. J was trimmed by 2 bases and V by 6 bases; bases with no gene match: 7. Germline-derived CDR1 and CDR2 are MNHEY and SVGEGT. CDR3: CASRTHGTGNQPQHF. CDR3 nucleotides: TGTGCCAGCAGAACCCATGGGACAGGCAATCAGCCCCAGCATTTT.

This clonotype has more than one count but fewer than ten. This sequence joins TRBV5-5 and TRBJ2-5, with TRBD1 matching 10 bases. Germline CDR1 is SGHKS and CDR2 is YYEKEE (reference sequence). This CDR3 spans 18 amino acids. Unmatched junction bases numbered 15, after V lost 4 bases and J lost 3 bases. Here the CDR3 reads CASSARTGGILAEETQYF. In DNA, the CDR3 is TGTGCCAGCAGCGCCAGGACAGGGGGTATTTTGGCTGAAGAGACCCAGTACTTC.

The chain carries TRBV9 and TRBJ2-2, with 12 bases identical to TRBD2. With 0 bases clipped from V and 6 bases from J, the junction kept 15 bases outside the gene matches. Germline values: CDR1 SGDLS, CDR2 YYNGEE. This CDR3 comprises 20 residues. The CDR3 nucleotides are TGTGCCAGCAGCGTAGAAGGACTAGCGGGAACATACGAGGGCCCCGGGGAGCTGTTTTTT. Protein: CASSVEGLAGTYEGPGELFF.

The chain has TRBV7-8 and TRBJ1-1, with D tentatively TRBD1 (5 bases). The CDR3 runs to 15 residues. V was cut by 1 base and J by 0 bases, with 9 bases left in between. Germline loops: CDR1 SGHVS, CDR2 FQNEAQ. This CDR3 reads CASSLVEGMNTEAFF. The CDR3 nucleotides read TGTGCCAGCAGCTTAGTCGAGGGGATGAACACTGAAGCTTTCTTT.

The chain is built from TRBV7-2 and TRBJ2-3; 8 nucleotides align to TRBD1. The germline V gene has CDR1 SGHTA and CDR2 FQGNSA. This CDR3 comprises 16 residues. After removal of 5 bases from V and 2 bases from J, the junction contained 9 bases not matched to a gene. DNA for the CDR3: TGTGCCAGCAGCCCAGACAGGGGACCTTACACAGATACGCAGTATTTT. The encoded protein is CASSPDRGPYTDTQYF.